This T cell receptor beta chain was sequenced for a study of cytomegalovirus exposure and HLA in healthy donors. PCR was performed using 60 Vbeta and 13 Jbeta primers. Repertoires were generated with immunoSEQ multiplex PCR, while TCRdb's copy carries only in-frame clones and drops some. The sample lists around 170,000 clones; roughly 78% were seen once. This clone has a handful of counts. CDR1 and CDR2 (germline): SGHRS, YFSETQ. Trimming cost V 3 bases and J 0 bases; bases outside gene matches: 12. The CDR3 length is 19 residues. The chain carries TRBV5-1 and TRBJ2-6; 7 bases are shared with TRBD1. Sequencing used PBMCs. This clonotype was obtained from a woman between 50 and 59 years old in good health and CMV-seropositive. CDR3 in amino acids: CASSSIGTADLSGANVLTF. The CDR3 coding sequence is TGCGCCAGCAGCTCCATCGGGACAGCTGATCTCTCTGGGGCCAACGTCCTGACTTTC.